Reported below is one T cell receptor beta chain. Its antigen target is currently unknown. No qualities accompany the bases; no much larger clone lies one base away. TCRbeta CDR3 regions were amplified from genomic DNA by means of the immunoSEQ Assay, a bias-controlled multiplex PCR. The original methods were these. The number of nucleated cells in each sample was estimated from the amplification of reference gene primers within the assay. To quantify the absolute abundance of each unique TCRbeta CDR3 rearrangement, sequence reads were collapsed and filtered. For each sample, productive Simpson clonality was calculated as the square root of Simpson's diversity index over productive rearrangements. The source is immuneACCESS, and TCRdb retained only in-frame sequences with V and J called. Part of the clones is not carried over; for the studies checked, unresolved V genes explain less than half of this, and the remainder is unexplained. That table gives V, J and clone size, and the DNA gave D and trimming. The sample records roughly 250,000 clones, about 85% of which are singletons. Of the sample, around 1% is held by the ten largest clones.

One collaborating source in Seattle enrolled patients while the patients were actively infected and followed the patients over time throughout the course of disease. Each collaborating institution followed its own protocols to collect whole blood in K2EDTA tubes. Collaborator samples were shipped for TCRbeta analysis as frozen whole blood, isolated PBMCs, or DNA extracted from either sample type. The sample comes from a study of blood T cell repertoires in COVID-19 (dated by TCRdb to 2020 to 2021). In the study overall: Samples covering the acute and convalescent phases of COVID-19 were provided by collaborators in the United States, Italy and Spain. The repertoires were released in a freely available public database meant as a resource for research on the immune response to SARS-CoV-2. Subjects who had been exposed to COVID-19, were actively infected with it, or had recovered from it provided the deeply sampled blood TCRbeta repertoires that made up the dataset. The material from the prospective study consisted of cDNA or gDNA derived from T cells, B-cell-depleted T cells, or PBMCs. The samples were drawn from the first 160 participants of the ongoing ImmuneRACE study and from some 1,300 subjects provided by 6 global collaborators. Where HLA class I and class II types were available, the types were taken from metadata supplied by the sample provider, not from assay-based typing. Sample metadata almost always included a de-identified subject ID, COVID-19 status, age in years and sex.

CDR1 and CDR2 were assigned from the germline V gene as SGHRS and YFSETQ. Germline trimming: 0 bases from V, 6 bases from J; junction bases outside gene matches: 7. From cysteine to phenylalanine, the CDR3 is 16 amino acids long. Of the read, only the CDR3 DNA is kept; its 48 bases are in frame from base 1. The investigation overall reported the following: The amount of clinical and demographic metadata varied by source and participant and was provided uncurated.

The rearrangement combines TRBV5-1 with TRBJ2-2; 8 nucleotides in the junction match TRBD2. Sequencing was carried out using peripheral blood. The origin of this receptor is a human donor with COVID-19, enrolled during active disease. The donor label of this sample is uncertain. The DNA reads as follows: TGCGCCAGCAGCTTGGAGGGACTAGTAGGAGCCGGGGAGCTGTTTTTT. The encoded protein is CASSLEGLVGAGELFF.